A single count supports the clone carrying this T cell receptor beta chain. The entry originates in a study of blood T cell repertoires in COVID-19. Study background: COVID-19 samples, acute and convalescent, were from the United States, Italy and Spain. PBMCs, B-cell-depleted T cells, or T cells provided the cDNA or gDNA that made up the material.

Profiling relied on immunoSEQ multiplex PCR, and the TCRdb table lists in-frame clones only, not all of them. The repertoire holds approximately 300,000 clones, with about four fifths as singletons. A Seattle source enrolled patients during active infection and followed them longitudinally. This CDR3 has 14 amino acids. Germline CDR1 and CDR2: LNHDA and SQIVND (reference sequence). V trimming: 3 bases; J trimming: 6 bases; junction bases outside the gene matches: 3. The chain recombines TRBV19 with TRBJ2-1; 9 positions agree with TRBD2. The sequence was collected from a person aged 65 to 85 with COVID-19, enrolled during active disease. What was sequenced was peripheral blood. The CDR3 reads CASSISGGRNEQFF. DNA of the CDR3: TGTGCCAGTAGTATCAGCGGGGGGCGCAATGAGCAGTTCTTC.